The T cell receptor (beta chain) under discussion was sequenced for a study of a mutant IDH1 vaccine in newly diagnosed glioma (dated by TCRdb to about 2021). In terms of the full investigation: Vaccination started 4-6 weeks after radiotherapy alone, or was given together with temozolomide cycles in the groups whose treatment included chemotherapy. Of the 32 treated patients, approximately 62% were male and 37.5% were female, and the mean age was roughly 38 years. Prior to enrollment, patients had been given standard therapy consisting of radiotherapy alone, temozolomide alone, or radiochemotherapy with temozolomide, with the combination given to most patients. The week-35 safety follow-up was designated visit V12, and the week-47 end of study was designated visit V13. Peripheral blood samples were drawn at six visits, namely V03 (baseline), V05, V07, V10, V12 and V13. For exploratory analyses, around 26 treated patients had longitudinal TCRB deep sequencing done wherever samples were available.

With respect to this clone: It lacks a known antigen. Base qualities are not at hand, and no much larger clone is one base apart.

What the work shows at the level of the full study, not this receptor alone: It was noted by the authors that analyses of patient blood samples could not be reproduced owing to sample limitations. Selection of PBMC samples for TCRB deep sequencing was based on availability. Pseudoprogression seemed to be unrelated to changes in the top peripheral T cell clonotypes found by TCRB sequencing. Immune responses induced by the vaccine were seen in over 80% of patients across multiple MHC alleles.

The meaning of the sample's time point label: week 47, end of study. Each vaccine dose, consisting of 300 ug of a 20-mer mutant IDH1 peptide in Montanide, was administered subcutaneously with topical imiquimod. Across visits V03 through V10, patients got a total of eight vaccinations, given in weeks 1, 3, 5, 7, 11, 15, 19 and 23. Newly diagnosed WHO grade 3 or 4 IDH1-mutant astrocytomas showing loss of nuclear ATRX were present in the donors. The samples were drawn from NOA16, a multicentre, single-arm, open-label phase I trial in Germany that tested a mutant IDH1 peptide vaccine in humans for the first time. Genomic DNA for TCRB sequencing was extracted from EDTA blood using the DNeasy Blood and Tissue Kit. The library was prepared using the immunoSEQ multiplex PCR assay. The hsTCRB Kit was used according to the manufacturer's protocol to amplify rearranged TCR beta chain sequences. An Illumina MiSeq was used to sequence the TCRB libraries. The original pipeline was this. Demultiplexing, trimming and gene mapping were performed with the kit vendor's proprietary platform. TCRdb provides this immuneACCESS table in a form limited to in-frame rearrangements. Some clones are lacking; in checked studies, under half of them reflect an unresolved V gene, and why the rest are absent is not known. The DNA gave D and trimming, while V, J and clone size come from that table. Here the sample has more than 35,000 clones; roughly 82% occur a single time. Jointly, the top ten make up nearly 9% of the sample.

The TCR sequence derives from a man aged 40-49 years with glioma. The sample was PBMCs, taken from a glioma patient whose treatment included an IDH1 peptide vaccine.

CDR3 reads: CASSADRDNQPQHF. The nucleotide sequence reads as follows: TGTGCCAGCAGCGCGGACAGGGACAATCAGCCCCAGCATTTT. The chain employs TRBV5-6 and TRBJ1-5, with 8 bases in between that match TRBD1. Germline trimming amounts to 4 bases on V and 3 bases on J, with 3 as the count of junction bases outside the gene matches. CDR1 and CDR2 are drawn from the germline V gene: SGHDT, YYEEEE. The CDR3, from cysteine to phenylalanine, totals 14 residues. The DNA shown is the 42-base CDR3, in frame from base 1.